What follows are 3 T cell receptor beta chains derived from one specimen sequenced in a study of T cell clonality in common variable immunodeficiency. Whole-study results and caveats: Reportedly, TCR beta sequences from common variable immunodeficiency showed fewer deletions and N-nucleotide insertions.

Libraries were prepared by immunoSEQ multiplex PCR; TCRdb keeps only in-frame clonotypes and omits some of them. The data show about 33,000 clones, with none appearing a single time. These receptors' targets are unknown. Sequences were obtained from peripheral blood mononuclear cells. Source of these receptors: a human donor with common variable immunodeficiency.

This clone was seen ten or more times. The read terminates 3 residues ahead of where the CDR3 ends, so the germline J gene completes it. The chain couples TRBV18 to TRBJ1-4; perhaps TRBD1 as D (6 bases). The CDR3 sequence is 15 residues long. With 3 bases removed from V and 6 bases from J, the gap between germline ends came to 14 bases. Per germline, CDR1 KGHSH and CDR2 LQKENI. This CDR3 reads CASSPATGLDEKLFF. The sequenced CDR3 bases are TGTGCCAGCTCACCCGCTACAGGGTTGGATGAAAAA.

As to this clone: The read finishes 3 residues shy of the CDR3 end, and the germline J gene is used to complete it. Other DNA sequences within the sample encode an identical CDR3. V gene TRBV18 combines with J gene TRBJ1-2; 8 bases map to TRBD1. Trimming cost V 3 bases and J 6 bases; bases outside gene matches: 3. The CDR3 is 13 residues long. Looked up from germline, CDR1 is KGHSH and CDR2 is LQKENI. CDR3 bases read: TGTGCCAGCTCACCGCAGGGGGCGAATGGC. This sequence encodes CASSPQGANG. The whole CDR3 region reads CASSPQGANGYTF.

Regarding this clone: The CDR3 end falls 3 residues outside the read, so it is completed with the germline J gene. V and J are TRBV2 and TRBJ2-7; 13 bases line up with TRBD2. There are 15 residues in the CDR3. Trimming removed 5 bases from V and 3 bases from J; junction bases left unmatched: 4. The V gene's germline CDR1 is SNHLY and CDR2 FYNNEI. CDR3 region: CASSPGLAGVYEQYF. The CDR3 DNA, read in part, is TGTGCCAGCAGTCCTGGACTAGCGGGGGTCTACGAG.